This T cell receptor beta chain was profiled in a study of blood T cells in healthy people across ages. On the study more broadly: Through template switching, about one barcoded beta molecule was captured per two T cells, as measured in model experiments.

Points from the study as a whole: A conclusive naive versus antigen-experienced comparison was prevented by the unsorted PBMCs. Among long-lived donors, naive CD4+ cells were more numerous and diversity higher than in aged donors.

Germline CDR1 is DFQATT and CDR2 is SNEGSKA (reference sequence). The CDR3 runs to 15 residues. V shed 2 bases and J shed 3 bases, with 15 bases lying between them. Primed by a sample-barcoded 5' primer and a J-beta primer mix, a second PCR proceeded for about 6 to 11 cycles. From the 5' RACE reads, TCRdb called clonotypes with MiXCR, one entry per CDR3 protein. Of fewer than 2 million distinct CDR3 sequences in the sample, 30% to 40% are singletons; the top ten hold about 21%. The authors isolated at least 7 million PBMCs per sample. With respect to this clonotype: Its target is unknown.

The chain combines TRBV20-1 with TRBJ2-3; TRBD1 is a possible D gene (5 bases). The TCR was taken from a human donor in good health. Input material: blood. The CDR3 DNA reads TGCAGTGCTAGACCCCAGGGTTCGCTTACAGATACGCAGTATTTT. It translates to CSARPQGSLTDTQYF.